Listed here are 17 T cell receptor beta chains from one sample, sequenced in a study of human T cells and chemical hapten exposure. One entry per CDR3 protein, called by TCRdb with MiXCR from the RACE reads. The sample consists of 150,000 to 200,000 distinct CDR3 sequences, 24% of them appearing once. Noted time point: patch test 3, about 24 weeks after DPC sensitization. Treatment in this sample: therapeutic diphenylcyclopropenone sensitization with weekly scalp DPC. Here the sequenced sample was whole blood, taken in connection with sensitization to the hapten diphenylcyclopropenone (DPC). The receptors were gathered from a woman aged 40-49 years with alopecia areata. Some clones in this sample may be carry-over from other donors' samples.

CDR3 DNA: TGCGCCAGCAGCTCCCGCTCGGGACTAGCGGGAGCCTACGAGCAGTACTTC. Translating it yields CASSSRSGLAGAYEQYF. The rearrangement links TRBV5-1 to TRBJ2-7; 14 bases agree with TRBD2. V was clipped by 3 bases and J by 2 bases; unmatched bases: 7. From germline, CDR1 is SGHRS and CDR2 YFSETQ. This CDR3 contains 17 residues.

This clonotype was seen a few times. The DNA of the CDR3 is TGTGCCACCAGCAGAGAAGCGGGGGTCACAGATACGCAGTATTTT. Protein sequence: CATSREAGVTDTQYF. The V call is TRBV15, the J call TRBJ2-3; 8 nucleotides agree with TRBD2. V lost 0 bases and J lost 2; bases outside the gene matches: 1. The length of the CDR3 is 15 residues. The germline V gene encodes CDR1 LNHNV and CDR2 YYDKDF (reference sequence). The entire variable domain, with the rest obtained from reference TRBV15 and TRBJ2-3, is as follows: DAMVIQNPRYQVTQFGKPVTLSCSQTLNHNVMYWYQQKSSQAPKLLFHYYDKDFNNEADTPDNFQSRRPNTSFCFLDIRSPGLGDTAMYLCATSREAGVTDTQYFGPGTRLTVL.

The CDR3 coding sequence is TGTGCCACCAGTGATCGGAATTGGGGGGAAGGGAACTATGGCTACACCTTC. It translates to CATSDRNWGEGNYGYTF. The V and J genes are TRBV24-1 and TRBJ1-2; D is perhaps TRBD1 (5 bases). This CDR3 has 17 residues. In germline, CDR1 is KGHDR, CDR2 SFDVKD. V was pared by 3 bases and J by 2 bases, with 18 bases between.

The CDR3 loop reads CASTFRVDTQYF. The CDR3 DNA reads as TGTGCCAGCACATTCAGGGTAGATACGCAGTATTTT. J is TRBJ2-3 and V is TRBV6-1; D is perhaps TRBD1 (5 bases). The CDR3 runs 12 residues. V was cut by 7 bases and J by 5 bases, with 10 bases left in between. Germline-derived CDR1 and CDR2 are MNHNS and SASEGT.

This clonotype was detected ten times or more. V gene TRBV10-3 combines with J gene TRBJ2-1; no clear D. CDR1 is ENHRY, CDR2 SYGVKD, per germline. V shed 8 bases and J shed 7 bases, with 9 bases lying between them. The CDR3 spans 11 residues. The CDR3 spells CAISSQNEQFF. CDR3 nucleotides: TGTGCCATCTCCTCTCAAAATGAGCAGTTCTTC.

The rearrangement joins TRBV29-1 to TRBJ1-2; possibly TRBD1 for D (5 bases). Germline V gene data show CDR1 as SQVTM and CDR2 as ANQGSEA. The CDR3 sequence is 12 residues long. CDR3 in amino acids: CSHDQPGGGYTF. For the CDR3, the DNA is TGCAGTCACGACCAGCCTGGGGGTGGCTACACCTTC.

The V and J genes are TRBV24-1 and TRBJ1-2; D may be TRBD1 (6 bases). This CDR3 has 14 amino acids. Trimming took off 5 bases at V and 4 bases at J, with 13 bases between the two ends. Germline-derived CDR1 and CDR2 are KGHDR and SFDVKD. This CDR3 reads CATSAHREPYGYTF. The CDR3 coding sequence is TGTGCCACCAGTGCGCACAGGGAACCCTATGGCTACACCTTC.

This clonotype was counted a few times. J is TRBJ1-2 and V is TRBV7-2; D possibly corresponds to TRBD1 (5 bases). The CDR3 length is 13 residues. The germline V gene encodes CDR1 SGHTA and CDR2 FQGNSA. Deletions cut 1 base from V and 4 bases from J, with 7 bases between. This CDR3 is CASSLGQTYGYTF. The CDR3 region has the DNA TGTGCCAGCAGCTTAGGACAGACCTATGGCTACACCTTC.

The chain has TRBV7-9 and TRBJ2-7; D might be TRBD2 (5 bases). The CDR3 covers 15 residues. Trimming took off 4 bases at V and 2 bases at J, with 15 bases between the two ends. In germline, CDR1 is SEHNR, CDR2 FQNEAQ (reference sequence). CDR3 region: CASSSGQRLAYEQYF. The CDR3 DNA reads TGTGCCAGCAGCTCTGGCCAGCGGCTGGCCTACGAGCAGTACTTC. The whole variable domain, filled in from reference TRBV7-9 and TRBJ2-7, reads DTGVSQNPRHKITKRGQNVTFRCDPISEHNRLYWYRQTLGQGPEFLTYFQNEAQLEKSRLLSDRFSAERPKGSFSTLEIQRTEQGDSAMYLCASSSGQRLAYEQYFGPGTRLTVT.

The chain employs TRBV4-3 and TRBJ2-2; 13 bases match TRBD2. This CDR3 comprises 17 residues. With 3 bases clipped from V and 5 bases from J, the junction kept 6 bases outside the gene matches. Germline V gene lookup returns CDR1 LGHNA and CDR2 YSLEER. The CDR3 loop is CASSHHGTSGTTGELFF. The CDR3 nucleotides are TGCGCCAGCAGCCACCACGGGACTAGCGGGACTACCGGGGAGCTGTTTTTT.

This clonotype has at least ten counts. The chain employs TRBV5-4 and TRBJ2-1, with TRBD2 as a possible D gene (6 bases). The ends were cut back, 5 bases at V and 0 bases at J, with 12 bases in the middle. The CDR3 is made up of 15 amino acids. Germline loops: CDR1 SGHNT, CDR2 YYREEE (reference sequence). DNA for the CDR3: TGTGCCAGCAGACGGGACTTTAGCTCCTACAATGAGCAGTTCTTC. This gives the protein CASRRDFSSYNEQFF. Supplemented by reference TRBV5-4 and TRBJ2-1, the full variable domain reads ETGVTQSPTHLIKTRGQQVTLRCSSQSGHNTVSWYQQALGQGPQFIFQYYREEENGRGNFPPRFSGLQFPNYSSELNVNALELDDSALYLCASRRDFSSYNEQFFGPGTRLTVL.

This clonotype was found many times. The rearrangement links TRBV20-1 to TRBJ1-1, with D possibly matching TRBD1 (5 bases). CDR1 and CDR2 (germline): DFQATT, SNEGSKA (reference sequence). V was clipped by 6 bases and J by 0 bases, with 11 bases between them. The CDR3 totals 13 residues. Written as DNA, the CDR3 is TGCAGTGCCACAGAACAGGTGAACACTGAAGCTTTCTTT. Residues: CSATEQVNTEAFF.

The chain is built from TRBV6-2 or TRBV6-3 and TRBJ2-4, with 7 bases lining up with TRBD1. The CDR3 runs to 15 residues. V lost 4 bases, J lost 8 bases, and 11 bases stayed unmatched. Germline V gives CDR1 MNHEY, CDR2 SVGEGT. The CDR3 here is CASSFAGTTGDIQYF. The CDR3 DNA follows: TGTGCCAGCAGTTTCGCCGGGACAACAGGGGACATTCAGTACTTC.

This clonotype occurred a few times. The genes are TRBV28 and TRBJ1-5; no firm D call. Germline lookup yields CDR1 MDHEN and CDR2 SYDVKM. Trimming shortened V by 2 bases and J by 4 bases, and 12 bases separated the two germline ends. This CDR3 has 15 residues. In DNA, the CDR3 is TGTGCCAGCAGTTTAGACCAGAGACTAAATCAGCCCCAGCATTTT. This encodes CASSLDQRLNQPQHF.

With respect to this clonotype: The junction does not match germline at one end; this may be a read error. Written as DNA, the CDR3 is TGTGTCAGCAGGGCCGGGACAGGGACCTACAATGAGCAGTTCTTC. Amino acid sequence: CVSRAGTGTYNEQFF. The chain couples TRBV6-5 to TRBJ2-1; TRBD1 matches 9 bases. Germline CDR1 MNHEY, CDR2 SVGAGI. The CDR3 covers 15 residues.

This clonotype was counted at least ten times. J is TRBJ2-4 and V is TRBV7-9; unclear D gene. Germline-derived CDR1 and CDR2 are SEHNR and FQNEAQ (reference sequence). The CDR3 contains 15 residues. The V and J ends lost 5 bases and 6 bases respectively, with 17 bases between them. The CDR3 region is CASSPSREVGNIQYF. As DNA, the CDR3 is TGTGCCAGCAGCCCCTCAAGGGAAGTGGGAAACATTCAGTACTTC. Complete variable domain (other parts from reference TRBV7-9 and TRBJ2-4): DTGVSQNPRHKITKRGQNVTFRCDPISEHNRLYWYRQTLGQGPEFLTYFQNEAQLEKSRLLSDRFSAERPKGSFSTLEIQRTEQGDSAMYLCASSPSREVGNIQYFGAGTRLSVL.

This clonotype was seen more than once but under ten times. J is TRBJ2-5 and V is TRBV7-2; the match to TRBD2 covers 7 bases. Germline V gene lookup returns CDR1 SGHTA and CDR2 FQGNSA. The CDR3 loop spans 15 amino acids. J lost 1 base, V lost 2 bases, and 4 bases had no gene match. The CDR3 spells CASSLPGGIQETQYF. CDR3 sequence (DNA): TGTGCCAGCAGCTTACCGGGAGGAATCCAAGAGACCCAGTACTTC.